This note documents a single T cell receptor (beta chain) sequence. The data are from a study of cytomegalovirus exposure and HLA in healthy donors. The CDR3 is made up of 14 amino acids. The germline CDR1 and CDR2 sequences are MNHEY and SMNVEV (reference sequence). The V end was cut by 3 bases, the J end by 5 bases, with 12 bases between. PCR was performed using 60 Vbeta and 13 Jbeta primers. Produced via immunoSEQ multiplex PCR; TCRdb's table is partial and in-frame only. The data show 130,000 to 150,000 clones, with roughly 80% seen just once and about 5% held by the top ten. This sequence was found in a man between 35 and 55 years old in good health and CMV-seronegative. The source material was PBMCs. The chain links TRBV27 to TRBJ2-3, with a tentative D call TRBD2 (6 bases). CDR3: CASSFRISGDTQYF. As DNA, the CDR3 is TGTGCCAGCAGTTTCCGCATTAGCGGAGATACGCAGTATTTT.